This TCR beta chain was sequenced during a study of blood T cell repertoires in COVID-19. About the study: Sites across the United States, Italy and Spain contributed samples from acute and convalescent COVID-19. PBMCs, B-cell-depleted T cells, or T cells were the source of the cDNA or gDNA that made up the material.

This clone was found a few times. Original processing notes: Nucleated cell counts were estimated from reference gene primer amplification. Some clones are missing from TCRdb's copy, which holds only in-frame ones; the method was immunoSEQ multiplex PCR. V and J calls and clone size are given by that table; D and trimming were obtained from the DNA. The data hold tens of thousands of clones, with around three quarters observed a single time. With V trimmed by 4 bases and J by 10 bases, 3 bases remained unmatched. Germline V gene lookup returns CDR1 SGHTA and CDR2 FQGNSA. CDR3 length: 12 residues. This TCR came from a woman between 65 and 79 years old with acute or convalescent COVID-19. Sequencing used peripheral blood. V usage is TRBV7-2 and J usage is TRBJ1-1, with 10 bases lining up with TRBD1. CDR3 sequence (DNA): TGTGCCAGCAGCTCGGACAGGGGGTCAGCTTTCTTT. Protein product: CASSSDRGSAFF. The variable domain in full, with the rest retrieved from reference TRBV7-2 and TRBJ1-1, is GAGVSQSPSNKVTEKGKDVELRCDPISGHTALYWYRQSLGQGLEFLIYFQGNSAPDKSGLPSDRFSAERTGGSVSTLTIQRTQQEDSAVYLCASSSDRGSAFFGQGTRLTVV.